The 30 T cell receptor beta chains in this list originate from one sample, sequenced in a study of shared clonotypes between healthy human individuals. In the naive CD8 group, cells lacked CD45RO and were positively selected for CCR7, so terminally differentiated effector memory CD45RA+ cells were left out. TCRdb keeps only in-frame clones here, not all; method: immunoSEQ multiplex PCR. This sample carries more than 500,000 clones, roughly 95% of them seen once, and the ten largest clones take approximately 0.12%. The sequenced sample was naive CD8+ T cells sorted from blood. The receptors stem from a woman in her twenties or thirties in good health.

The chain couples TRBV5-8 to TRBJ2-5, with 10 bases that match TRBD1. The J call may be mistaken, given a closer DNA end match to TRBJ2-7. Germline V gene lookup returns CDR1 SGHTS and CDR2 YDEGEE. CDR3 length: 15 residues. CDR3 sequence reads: CASSSVDRGRNEQYF. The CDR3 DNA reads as TGTGCCAGCAGCTCAGTCGACAGGGGGCGGAACGAGCAGTACTTC.

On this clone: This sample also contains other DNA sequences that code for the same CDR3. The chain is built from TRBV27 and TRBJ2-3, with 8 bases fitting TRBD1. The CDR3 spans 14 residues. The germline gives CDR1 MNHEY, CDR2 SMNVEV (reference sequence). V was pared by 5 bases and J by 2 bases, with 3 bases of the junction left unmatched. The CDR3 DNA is TGTGCCAGCAGTGTGACAGGGGCCACAGATACGCAGTATTTT. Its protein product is CASSVTGATDTQYF.

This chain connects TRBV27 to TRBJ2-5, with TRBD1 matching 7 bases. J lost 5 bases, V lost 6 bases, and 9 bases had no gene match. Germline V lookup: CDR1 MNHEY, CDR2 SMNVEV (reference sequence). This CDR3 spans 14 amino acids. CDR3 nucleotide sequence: TGTGCCAGCAGCGCGTACAGGGGTGGCGAGACCCAGTACTTC. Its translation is CASSAYRGGETQYF.

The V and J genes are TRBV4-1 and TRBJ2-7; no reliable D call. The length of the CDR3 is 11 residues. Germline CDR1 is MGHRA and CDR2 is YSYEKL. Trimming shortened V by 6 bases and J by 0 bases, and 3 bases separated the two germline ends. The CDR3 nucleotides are TGCGCCAGCAGTTCCTCCTACGAGCAGTACTTC. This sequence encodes CASSSSYEQYF.

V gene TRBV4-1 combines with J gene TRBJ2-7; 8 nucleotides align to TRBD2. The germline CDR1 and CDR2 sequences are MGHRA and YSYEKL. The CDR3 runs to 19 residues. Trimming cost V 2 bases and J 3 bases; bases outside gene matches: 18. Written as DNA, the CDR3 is TGCGCCAGCAGCCAATCGGAGACTCCCGGGACTAGGGCTTTCTACGAGCAGTACTTC. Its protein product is CASSQSETPGTRAFYEQYF.

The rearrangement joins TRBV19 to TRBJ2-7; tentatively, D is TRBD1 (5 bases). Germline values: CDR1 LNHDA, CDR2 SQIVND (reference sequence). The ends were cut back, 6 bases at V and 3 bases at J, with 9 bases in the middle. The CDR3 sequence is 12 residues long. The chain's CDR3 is CASSDSYYEQYF. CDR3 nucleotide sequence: TGTGCCAGTAGCGACAGTTACTACGAGCAGTACTTC.

Written as DNA, the CDR3 is TGTGCCAGCAGTTTCGAGGGGGGGAGGGGGTATCAGCCCCAGCATTTT. It yields the protein CASSFEGGRGYQPQHF. This chain links TRBV28 with TRBJ1-5; D is possibly TRBD1 (6 bases). The CDR3 contains 16 residues. Germline CDR1 MDHEN, CDR2 SYDVKM. Trimming left V 3 bases short and J 5 bases short, with 17 bases between.

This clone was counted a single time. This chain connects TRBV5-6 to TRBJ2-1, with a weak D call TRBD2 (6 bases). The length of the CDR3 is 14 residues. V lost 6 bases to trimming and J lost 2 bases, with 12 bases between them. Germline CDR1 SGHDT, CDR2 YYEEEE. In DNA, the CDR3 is TGTGCCAGCAACGCGGGGAGAGCCTACAATGAGCAGTTCTTC. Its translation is CASNAGRAYNEQFF.

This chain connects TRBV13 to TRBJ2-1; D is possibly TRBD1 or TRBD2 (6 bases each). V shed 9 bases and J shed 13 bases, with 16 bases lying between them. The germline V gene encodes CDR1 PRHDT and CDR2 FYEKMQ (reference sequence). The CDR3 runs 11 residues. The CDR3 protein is CASTGGRFQFF. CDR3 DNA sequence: TGTGCCAGTACCGGGGGCAGGTTTCAGTTCTTC.

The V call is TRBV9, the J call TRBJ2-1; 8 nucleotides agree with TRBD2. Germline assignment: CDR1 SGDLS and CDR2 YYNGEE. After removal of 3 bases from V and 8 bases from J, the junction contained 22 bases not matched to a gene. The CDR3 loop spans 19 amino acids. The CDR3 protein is CASSGSGGFRGGAGDEQFF. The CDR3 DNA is TGTGCCAGCAGCGGGAGTGGCGGGTTTCGAGGGGGAGCGGGAGATGAGCAGTTCTTC.

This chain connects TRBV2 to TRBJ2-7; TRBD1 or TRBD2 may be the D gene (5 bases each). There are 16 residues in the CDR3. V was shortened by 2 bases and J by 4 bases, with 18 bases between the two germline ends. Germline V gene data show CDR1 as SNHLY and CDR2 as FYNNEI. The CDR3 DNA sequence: TGTGCCAGCAGTGAATGGGACCTGGGGCGCGTTTACGAGCAGTACTTC. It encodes CASSEWDLGRVYEQYF.

CDR3 nucleotides: TGTGCCAGCAGCGTAGACGACCATGGCTACACCTTC. The encoded protein is CASSVDDHGYTF. V and J are TRBV9 and TRBJ1-2; D gene uncertain. Germline V lookup: CDR1 SGDLS, CDR2 YYNGEE. CDR3 size: 12 residues. Deletions cut 0 bases from V and 6 bases from J, with 6 bases between.

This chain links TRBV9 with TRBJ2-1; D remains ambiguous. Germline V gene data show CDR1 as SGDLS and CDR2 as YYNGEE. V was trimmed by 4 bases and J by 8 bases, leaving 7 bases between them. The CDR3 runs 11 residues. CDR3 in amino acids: CASSPSDEQFF. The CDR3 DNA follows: TGTGCCAGCAGCCCAAGTGATGAGCAGTTCTTC.

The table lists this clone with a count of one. CDR3 nucleotides: TGTGCCAGCAGCCTGGGCGCCGGCTACACCTTC. It codes for CASSLGAGYTF. The J gene is TRBJ1-2, the V gene TRBV5-4; D gene uncertain. The V gene's germline CDR1 is SGHNT and CDR2 YYREEE (reference sequence). This CDR3 comprises 11 residues. The V end was cut by 4 bases, the J end by 8 bases, with 9 bases between.

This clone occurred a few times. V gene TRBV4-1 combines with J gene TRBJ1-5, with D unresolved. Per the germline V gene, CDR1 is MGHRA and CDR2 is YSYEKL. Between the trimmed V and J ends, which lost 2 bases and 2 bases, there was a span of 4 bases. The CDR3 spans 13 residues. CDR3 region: CASSQWGNQPQHF. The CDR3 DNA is TGCGCCAGCAGCCAATGGGGCAATCAGCCCCAGCATTTT.

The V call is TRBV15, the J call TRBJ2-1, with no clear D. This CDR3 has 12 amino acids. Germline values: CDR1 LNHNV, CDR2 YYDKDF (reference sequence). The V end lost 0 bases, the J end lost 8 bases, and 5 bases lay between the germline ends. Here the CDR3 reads CATSRDRHEQFF. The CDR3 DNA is TGTGCCACCAGCAGAGATCGCCATGAGCAGTTCTTC.

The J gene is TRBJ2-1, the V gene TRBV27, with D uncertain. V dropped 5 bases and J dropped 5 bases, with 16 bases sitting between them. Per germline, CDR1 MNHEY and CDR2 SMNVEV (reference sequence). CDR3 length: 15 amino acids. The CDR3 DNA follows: TGTGCCAGCAGTGTCCAGTCAGTACCAAACAATGAGCAGTTCTTC. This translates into CASSVQSVPNNEQFF.

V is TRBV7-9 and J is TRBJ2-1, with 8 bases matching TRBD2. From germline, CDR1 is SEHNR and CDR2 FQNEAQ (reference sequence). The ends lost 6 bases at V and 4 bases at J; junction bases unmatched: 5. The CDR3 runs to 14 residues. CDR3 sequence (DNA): TGTGCCAGCAGTACTAGCGGATTATACAATGAGCAGTTCTTC. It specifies CASSTSGLYNEQFF.

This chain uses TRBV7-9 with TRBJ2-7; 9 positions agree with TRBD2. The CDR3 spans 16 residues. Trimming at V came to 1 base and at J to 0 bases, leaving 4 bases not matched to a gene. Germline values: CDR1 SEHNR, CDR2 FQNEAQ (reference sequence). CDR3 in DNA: TGTGCCAGCAGCTTAGGACTAGCGGTCTTCTCCTACGAGCAGTACTTC. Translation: CASSLGLAVFSYEQYF.

The CDR3 sequence is CSVELTSGQQYF. CDR3 sequence (DNA): TGCAGCGTTGAATTGACTAGCGGGCAGCAGTACTTC. The V and J genes are TRBV29-1 and TRBJ2-7; 10 positions match TRBD2. The trim removed 2 bases at V and 8 bases at J, leaving 3 bases unmatched. The CDR3 extends over 12 amino acids. Germline V gene data show CDR1 as SQVTM and CDR2 as ANQGSEA.

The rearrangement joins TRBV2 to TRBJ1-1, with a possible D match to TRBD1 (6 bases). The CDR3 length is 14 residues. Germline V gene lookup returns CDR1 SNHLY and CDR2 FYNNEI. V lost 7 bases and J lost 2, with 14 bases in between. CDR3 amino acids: CASIYRTDNTEAFF. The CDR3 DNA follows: TGTGCCAGCATTTACCGGACAGACAACACTGAAGCTTTCTTT.

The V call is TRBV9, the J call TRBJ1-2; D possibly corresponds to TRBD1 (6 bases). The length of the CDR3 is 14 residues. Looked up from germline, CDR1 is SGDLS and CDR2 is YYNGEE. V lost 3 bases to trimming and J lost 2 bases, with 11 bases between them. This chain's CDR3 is CASSATGRNYGYTF. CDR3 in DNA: TGTGCCAGCAGCGCCACAGGGAGGAACTATGGCTACACCTTC.

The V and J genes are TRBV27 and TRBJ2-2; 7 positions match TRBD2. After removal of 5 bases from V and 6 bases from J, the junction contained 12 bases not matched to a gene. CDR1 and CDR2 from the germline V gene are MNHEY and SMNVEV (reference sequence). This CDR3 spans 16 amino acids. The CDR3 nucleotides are TGTGCCAGCAGTCCCGTTTTCGCGGGAGAAGCCGGGGAGCTGTTTTTT. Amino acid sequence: CASSPVFAGEAGELFF.

CDR3 amino acids: CASSRLRAGGPFDTGELFF. Here the CDR3 DNA reads TGTGCCAGCAGCCGCCTAAGGGCGGGAGGGCCTTTCGACACCGGGGAGCTGTTTTTT. The chain has TRBV14 and TRBJ2-2; 9 bases are a match to TRBD2. The germline gives CDR1 SGHDN, CDR2 FVKESK. V was clipped by 4 bases and J by 3 bases; unmatched bases: 15. This CDR3 comprises 19 residues.

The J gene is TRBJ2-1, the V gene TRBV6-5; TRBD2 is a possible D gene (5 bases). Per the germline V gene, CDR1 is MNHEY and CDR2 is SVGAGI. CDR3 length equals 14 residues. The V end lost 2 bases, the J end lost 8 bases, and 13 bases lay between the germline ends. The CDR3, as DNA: TGTGCCAGCAGTTACAGAGAGCTAGCACATGAGCAGTTCTTC. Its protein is CASSYRELAHEQFF.

The chain's CDR3 is CASSIEYNEQFF. In nucleotides, the CDR3 is TGTGCCAGTAGTATAGAGTACAATGAGCAGTTCTTC. The V and J genes are TRBV19 and TRBJ2-1; D ambiguous. V was clipped by 0 bases and J by 4 bases, with 1 base between them. Germline-derived CDR1 and CDR2 are LNHDA and SQIVND (reference sequence). The CDR3 length is 12 residues.

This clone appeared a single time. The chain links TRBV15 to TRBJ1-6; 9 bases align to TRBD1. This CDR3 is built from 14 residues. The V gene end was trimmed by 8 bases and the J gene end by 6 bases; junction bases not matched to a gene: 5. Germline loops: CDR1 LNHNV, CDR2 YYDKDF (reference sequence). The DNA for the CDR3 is TGTGCCACCGAGGACAGGGGCTTTAATTCACCCCTCCACTTT. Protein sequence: CATEDRGFNSPLHF.

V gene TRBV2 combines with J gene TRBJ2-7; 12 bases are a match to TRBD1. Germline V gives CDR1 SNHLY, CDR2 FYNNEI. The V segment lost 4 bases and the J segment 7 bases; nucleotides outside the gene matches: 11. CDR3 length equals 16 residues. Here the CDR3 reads CASSGGTGGGSWEQYF. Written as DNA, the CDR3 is TGTGCCAGCAGTGGGGGGACAGGGGGCGGCTCGTGGGAGCAGTACTTC.

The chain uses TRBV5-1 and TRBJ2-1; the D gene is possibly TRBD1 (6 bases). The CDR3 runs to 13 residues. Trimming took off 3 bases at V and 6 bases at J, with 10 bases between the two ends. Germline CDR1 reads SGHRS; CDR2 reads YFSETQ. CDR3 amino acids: CASSSTGTNEQFF. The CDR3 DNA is TGCGCCAGCAGCTCAACAGGGACCAATGAGCAGTTCTTC.

CDR3 bases: TGTGCCAGCAGTTTATCCCCCCGGGAGGGCCTATACGAGCAGTACTTC. This sequence encodes CASSLSPREGLYEQYF. This sequence joins TRBV28 and TRBJ2-7; 8 bases agree with TRBD2. CDR3 length: 16 amino acids. From germline, CDR1 is MDHEN and CDR2 SYDVKM. Germline trimming cut 1 base from V and 4 bases from J; bases unmatched to any gene: 9.